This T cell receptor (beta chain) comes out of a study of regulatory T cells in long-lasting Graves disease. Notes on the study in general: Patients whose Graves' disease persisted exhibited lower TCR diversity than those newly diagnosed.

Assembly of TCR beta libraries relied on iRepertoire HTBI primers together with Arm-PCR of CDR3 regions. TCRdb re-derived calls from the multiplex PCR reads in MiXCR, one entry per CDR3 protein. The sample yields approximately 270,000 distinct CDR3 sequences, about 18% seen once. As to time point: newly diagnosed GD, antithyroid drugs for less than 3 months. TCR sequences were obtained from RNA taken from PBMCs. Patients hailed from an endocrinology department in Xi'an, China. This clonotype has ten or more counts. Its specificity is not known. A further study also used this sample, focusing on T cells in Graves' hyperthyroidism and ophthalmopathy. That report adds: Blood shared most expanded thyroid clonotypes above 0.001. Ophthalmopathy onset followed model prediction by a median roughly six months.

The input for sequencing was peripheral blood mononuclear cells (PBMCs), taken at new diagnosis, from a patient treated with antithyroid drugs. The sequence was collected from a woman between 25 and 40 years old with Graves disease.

The CDR3 sequence: CASSLRGVTDTQYF. Here the CDR3 DNA reads TGTGCCAGCAGTTTACGGGGGGTCACAGATACGCAGTATTTT. The chain is built from TRBV28 and TRBJ2-3, with 7 positions matching TRBD2. From germline, CDR1 is MDHEN and CDR2 SYDVKM. V lost 2 bases and J lost 2; bases outside the gene matches: 1. This CDR3 region has 14 residues.